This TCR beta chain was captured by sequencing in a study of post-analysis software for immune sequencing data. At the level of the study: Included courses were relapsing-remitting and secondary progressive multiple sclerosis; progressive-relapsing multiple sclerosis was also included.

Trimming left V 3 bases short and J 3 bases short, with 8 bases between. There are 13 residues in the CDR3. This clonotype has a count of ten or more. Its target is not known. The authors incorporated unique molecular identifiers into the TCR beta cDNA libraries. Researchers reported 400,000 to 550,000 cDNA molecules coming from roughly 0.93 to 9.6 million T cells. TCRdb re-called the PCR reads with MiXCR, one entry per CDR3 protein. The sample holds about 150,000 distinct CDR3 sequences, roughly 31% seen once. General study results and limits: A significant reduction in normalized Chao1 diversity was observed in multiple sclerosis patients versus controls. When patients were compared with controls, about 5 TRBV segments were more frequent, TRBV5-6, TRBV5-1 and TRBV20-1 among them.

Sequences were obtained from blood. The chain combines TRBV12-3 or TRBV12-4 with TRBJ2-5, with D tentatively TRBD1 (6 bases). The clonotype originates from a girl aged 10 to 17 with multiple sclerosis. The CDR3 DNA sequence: TGTGCCAGCAGTTTCAGACAGGAAGAGACCCAGTACTTC. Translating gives CASSFRQEETQYF.